This T cell receptor (beta chain) was captured by sequencing in a study of cytomegalovirus exposure and HLA in healthy donors. Whole-study results and caveats: For most TCR sequences rarity was the rule, although some public TCRs occurred in many donors.

About this clone: The antigen is undetermined.

Profiled with immunoSEQ multiplex PCR; TCRdb holds only in-frame clones, not every one. This table holds a few hundred thousand clones, 80% to 90% found once. Per germline, CDR1 GTSNPN and CDR2 SVGIG (reference sequence). This CDR3 has 13 amino acids. The V and J ends lost 2 bases and 0 bases, in that order; junction bases with no gene match: 1. The V and J genes are TRBV30 and TRBJ2-7, with 7 positions matching TRBD1. The sequencing sample was made of PBMCs. This TCR came from a woman aged 18-29 years in good health and CMV-seronegative. The CDR3 DNA reads as TGTGCCTGGAGTACAGGGGTCTCCTACGAGCAGTACTTC. Protein: CAWSTGVSYEQYF.